This passage covers 14 T cell receptor beta chains from one sample sequenced in a study of blood T cell repertoires in COVID-19 (dated by TCRdb to 2020 to 2022). Preparation of the library involved the immunoSEQ multiplex PCR assay. TCRdb obtained this table from immuneACCESS and retained in-frame rearrangements with V and J assigned. These tables miss some clones; where compared with another copy, unresolved V genes account for less than half of the shortfall, and the remainder is unexplained. This sample has 110,000 or so clones in its table, and 70% to 90% of those were observed once. The top ten hold over 4% of the sample. Sequencing input: peripheral blood. Source of these receptors: a woman in her 50s with acute or convalescent COVID-19.

This chain links TRBV3-1 (or the pseudogene TRBV3-2) with TRBJ2-2; possible D gene TRBD2, 5 bases. CDR3 length: 15 amino acids. Germline CDR1 is LGHDT and CDR2 is YNNKEL (reference sequence). Trimming took off 1 base at V and 5 bases at J, with 11 bases between the two ends. The CDR3 bases are TGTGCCAGCAGCCAAGTCGCGGGTGTTACCGGGGAGCTGTTTTTT. This encodes CASSQVAGVTGELFF.

The V and J genes are TRBV18 and TRBJ1-5, with 11 bases lining up with TRBD1. The CDR3 is 16 amino acids. V trimming: 6 bases; J trimming: 0 bases; junction bases outside the gene matches: 4. Germline V gene sequence: CDR1 KGHSH, CDR2 LQKENI. CDR3: CASSRTGGSSNQPQHF. Here the CDR3 DNA reads TGTGCCAGCTCTCGGACAGGGGGCTCTAGCAATCAGCCCCAGCATTTT.

The chain has TRBV27 and TRBJ1-6; 10 bases agree with TRBD1. CDR3 length: 14 residues. Per the germline V gene, CDR1 is MNHEY and CDR2 is SMNVEV (reference sequence). V lost 5 bases, J lost 7 bases, and 2 bases stayed unmatched. The CDR3 DNA reads TGTGCCAGCAGTCCGGGACAGGGGAATTCACCCCTCCACTTT. Amino acids: CASSPGQGNSPLHF.

The rearrangement uses TRBV6-6 and TRBJ2-5, with unresolved D. V was trimmed by 2 bases and J by 4 bases, leaving 8 bases between them. Germline CDR1 MNHNY, CDR2 SVGAGI (reference sequence). The CDR3 is 13 residues long. CDR3 loop: CASSYSPPETQYF. The CDR3 bases are TGTGCCAGCAGTTACAGCCCCCCAGAGACCCAGTACTTC.

This chain links TRBV18 with TRBJ1-1, with D perhaps matching TRBD1 (6 bases). V dropped 8 bases and J dropped 0 bases, with 10 bases sitting between them. The germline V gene encodes CDR1 KGHSH and CDR2 LQKENI. The CDR3 length is 13 residues. The CDR3 region is CASQRDMNTEAFF. CDR3 nucleotide sequence: TGTGCCAGCCAGAGGGACATGAACACTGAAGCTTTCTTT. Full variable domain (missing parts from reference TRBV18 and TRBJ1-1): NAGVMQNPRHLVRRRGQEARLRCSPMKGHSHVYWYRQLPEEGLKFMVYLQKENIIDESGMPKERFSAEFPKEGPSILRIQQVVRGDSAAYFCASQRDMNTEAFFGQGTRLTVV.

The gene calls are TRBV7-2 and TRBJ2-3, with D perhaps TRBD1 (5 bases). This CDR3 has 17 amino acids. The V gene lost 4 bases and the J gene lost 0 bases, with 17 bases spanning the gap. Germline V gene lookup returns CDR1 SGHTA and CDR2 FQGNSA. The DNA for the CDR3 is TGTGCCAGCAGCTCCCCCCCAGGGTCTCCCAGCACAGATACGCAGTATTTT. Translation: CASSSPPGSPSTDTQYF.

This sequence joins TRBV2 and TRBJ2-1, with 15 bases aligning to TRBD2. V was clipped by 6 bases and J by 7 bases; unmatched bases: 16. Germline CDR1 SNHLY, CDR2 FYNNEI. This CDR3 has 19 amino acids. The CDR3 DNA reads TGTGCCAGCAGCCCCCTCGGGGACTACGGGACTAGCGGGAGGAATGAGCAGTTCTTC. It codes for CASSPLGDYGTSGRNEQFF.

The genes are TRBV5-4 and TRBJ2-7, with 7 bases lining up with TRBD1. Germline-derived CDR1 and CDR2 are SGHNT and YYREEE (reference sequence). The CDR3 is 15 residues long. Losses at the gene ends were 4 bases for V and 2 bases for J; bases not matched to a gene: 9. This CDR3 reads CASSLGTAPAYEQYF. The CDR3 DNA reads as TGTGCCAGCAGCCTTGGGACAGCTCCAGCCTACGAGCAGTACTTC.

V is TRBV6-5 and J is TRBJ1-1, with D unclear. Trimming removed 5 bases at V and 1 base at J, with 11 bases between. Germline V gene sequence: CDR1 MNHEY, CDR2 SVGAGI. The CDR3 is made up of 14 amino acids. This CDR3 is CASSLRNSNTEAFF. The CDR3, as DNA: TGTGCCAGCAGTCTCAGGAACTCGAACACTGAAGCTTTCTTT.

This clone was seen only once. The chain couples TRBV28 to TRBJ2-1, with 12 positions matching TRBD1. The germline CDR1 and CDR2 sequences are MDHEN and SYDVKM. V was clipped by 2 bases and J by 4 bases; unmatched bases: 3. The CDR3 is 16 residues long. CDR3 in amino acids: CASSLPGQGAYNEQFF. CDR3 nucleotide sequence: TGTGCCAGCAGTTTACCGGGACAGGGGGCTTACAATGAGCAGTTCTTC. Filled out from reference TRBV28 and TRBJ2-1, the complete variable domain reads DVKVTQSSRYLVKRTGEKVFLECVQDMDHENMFWYRQDPGLGLRLIYFSYDVKMKEKGDIPEGYSVSREKKERFSLILESASTNQTSMYLCASSLPGQGAYNEQFFGPGTRLTVL.

This clone came up once. J is TRBJ1-5 and V is TRBV28; the match to TRBD1 covers 8 bases. CDR1 and CDR2 from the germline V gene are MDHEN and SYDVKM. This CDR3 has 16 residues. The V and J ends lost 5 bases and 6 bases, in that order; junction bases with no gene match: 12. The CDR3 here is CASSTPDREVFQPQHF. The CDR3 DNA is TGTGCCAGCAGTACCCCGGACAGGGAAGTATTTCAGCCCCAGCATTTT. The variable domain in full, with the rest retrieved from reference TRBV28 and TRBJ1-5, is DVKVTQSSRYLVKRTGEKVFLECVQDMDHENMFWYRQDPGLGLRLIYFSYDVKMKEKGDIPEGYSVSREKKERFSLILESASTNQTSMYLCASSTPDREVFQPQHFGDGTRLSIL.

The V call is TRBV10-2, the J call TRBJ1-1; D is possibly TRBD1 (6 bases). In germline, CDR1 is WSHSY, CDR2 SAAADI. The germline V and J ends were trimmed by 8 bases and 7 bases, with 14 bases remaining between them. The CDR3 covers 12 residues. CDR3 coding DNA: TGCGCCAGCGGTTTCAGGGGTAGTGAAGCTTTCTTT. Translation: CASGFRGSEAFF.

Remarks on this clone: Germline is not matched at one junction end, which may reflect a read error. The gene calls are TRBV6-2 or TRBV6-3 and TRBJ2-1, with D perhaps TRBD2 (6 bases). The CDR3 covers 12 residues. Per the germline V gene, CDR1 is MNHEY and CDR2 is SVGEGT. The CDR3 DNA reads as TGTGCCAGCAGTTACTCGGGGGACTCCGAGATCTTC. Protein product: CASSYSGDSEIF.

To note about this clone: Germline and junction disagree at one end, which may indicate a read error. J is TRBJ1-2 and V is TRBV2; tentatively, D is TRBD1 (5 bases). The CDR3 is 13 residues long. Germline-derived CDR1 and CDR2 are SNHLY and FYNNEI. CDR3 amino acids: CASSEREAGLVGF. In DNA, the CDR3 is TGTGCCAGCAGTGAAAGGGAGGCGGGGCTAGTCGGCTTC.